The 7 T cell receptor beta chains listed next were all sequenced from one sample in a study of blood T cell repertoires in COVID-19. This table comes from immunoSEQ multiplex PCR, and its TCRdb copy is limited to in-frame clones, with some not included. The sample shows approximately 490,000 clones, less than 90% of them seen only once. The source material was PBMCs or T cells enriched from blood (not recorded which). These receptors were collected from a woman aged 60 to 75 who had recovered from COVID-19.

This clone is a singleton in its sample. The chain has TRBV3-1 (or the pseudogene TRBV3-2) and TRBJ1-6, with a weak D call TRBD1 (5 bases). CDR1 is LGHDT, CDR2 YNNKEL, per germline (reference sequence). V was pared by 8 bases and J by 7 bases, with 18 bases between. The CDR3 is 15 amino acids. In DNA form, the CDR3 reads TGTGCCAGCGCACTACTGGGGCAAAAGAATTCACCCCTCCACTTT. This translates into CASALLGQKNSPLHF.

This clone was seen a single time. The rearrangement joins TRBV24-1 to TRBJ1-4; maybe TRBD1 (6 bases). V dropped 4 bases and J dropped 3 bases, with 11 bases sitting between them. This CDR3 comprises 15 residues. CDR1 and CDR2 from the germline V gene are KGHDR and SFDVKD. As DNA, the CDR3 is TGTGCCACCAGTGACCCGCAGGGGCCTAATGAAAAACTGTTTTTT. Protein: CATSDPQGPNEKLFF.

This clone came up once. The chain employs TRBV5-6 and TRBJ2-2; possibly TRBD2 for D (5 bases). The V gene's germline CDR1 is SGHDT and CDR2 YYEEEE. V shed 4 bases and J shed 3 bases, with 22 bases lying between them. CDR3 length: 18 amino acids. The CDR3, as DNA: TGTGCCAGCAGCCTCCCGGGGAGTGGGGTTCAAGACACCGGGGAGCTGTTTTTT. Protein product: CASSLPGSGVQDTGELFF.

J is TRBJ2-1 and V is TRBV18; 10 bases fit TRBD1. Looked up from germline, CDR1 is KGHSH and CDR2 is LQKENI. J lost 6 bases, V lost 1 base, and 6 bases had no gene match. The CDR3 contains 16 residues. The CDR3 reads CASSPLGTGASNEQFF. CDR3 nucleotide sequence: TGTGCCAGCTCACCACTTGGGACAGGGGCAAGCAATGAGCAGTTCTTC.

This clone appeared a single time. This rearrangement joins TRBV7-2 to TRBJ2-2; D may be TRBD2 (6 bases). This CDR3 contains 16 residues. Trimming pared 3 bases from V and 2 bases from J, leaving 13 bases between. Per the germline V gene, CDR1 is SGHTA and CDR2 is FQGNSA. CDR3 loop: CASSLTFSGNTGELFF. The CDR3 coding sequence is TGTGCCAGCAGCTTGACTTTTAGCGGAAACACCGGGGAGCTGTTTTTT.

The chain carries TRBV5-1 and TRBJ2-3; 9 bases align to TRBD2. V was pared by 2 bases and J by 6 bases, with 4 bases of the junction left unmatched. CDR3 size: 14 residues. Germline V gene sequence: CDR1 SGHRS, CDR2 YFSETQ. The CDR3 region is CASSFSGGTDTQYF. Written as DNA, the CDR3 is TGCGCCAGCAGCTTCAGCGGGGGGACGGATACGCAGTATTTT.

This chain connects TRBV5-4 to TRBJ2-3; D is possibly TRBD1 (5 bases). Trimming cost V 0 bases and J 4 bases, with 12 bases left between them. Germline V gives CDR1 SGHNT, CDR2 YYREEE (reference sequence). This CDR3 comprises 15 residues. This CDR3 is CASSLGPQGADTQYF. CDR3 sequence (DNA): TGTGCCAGCAGCTTGGGGCCCCAAGGGGCAGATACGCAGTATTTT.